A single sample is the source of the 18 T cell receptor beta chains below, sequenced in a study of blood T cell repertoires in COVID-19. Sequenced by immunoSEQ multiplex PCR; TCRdb stores in-frame clones only, minus some. The data hold some 320,000 clones, with 89% observed a single time. Material: PBMCs or T cells enriched from blood (not recorded which). These TCRs come from a man aged 60 to 75 who had recovered from COVID-19.

V is TRBV15 and J is TRBJ2-6, with 9 positions matching TRBD1. Germline CDR1 LNHNV, CDR2 YYDKDF (reference sequence). The CDR3 length is 18 residues. The V and J ends lost 1 base and 0 bases, in that order; junction bases with no gene match: 4. The CDR3 DNA follows: TGTGCCACCAGCAGAGGAGACAGGGGGGTCTCTGGGGCCAACGTCCTGACTTTC. Translated: CATSRGDRGVSGANVLTF. Based on the CDR3 plus reference TRBV15 and TRBJ2-6, the full variable domain is DAMVIQNPRYQVTQFGKPVTLSCSQTLNHNVMYWYQQKSSQAPKLLFHYYDKDFNNEADTPDNFQSRRPNTSFCFLDIRSPGLGDTAMYLCATSRGDRGVSGANVLTFGAGSRLTVL.

This sequence joins TRBV7-2 and TRBJ2-5; TRBD2 matches 7 bases. The CDR3 is 14 amino acids. Germline V gives CDR1 SGHTA, CDR2 FQGNSA. Trimming at V came to 3 bases and at J to 5 bases, leaving 6 bases not matched to a gene. CDR3 coding DNA: TGTGCCAGCAGCTTCGCGGGGCGGGGGGAGACCCAGTACTTC. Residues: CASSFAGRGETQYF.

This chain connects TRBV6-6 to TRBJ1-5; TRBD1 matches 7 bases. The CDR3 covers 15 residues. The V and J ends lost 5 bases and 2 bases, in that order; junction bases with no gene match: 6. Germline CDR1 reads MNHNY; CDR2 reads SVGAGI (reference sequence). CDR3: CASSNRGWGNQPQHF. DNA for the CDR3: TGTGCCAGCAGTAACAGGGGCTGGGGCAATCAGCCCCAGCATTTT.

The chain recombines TRBV2 with TRBJ1-2, with 7 bases fitting TRBD1. The CDR3 consists of 14 residues. With 6 bases clipped from V and 7 bases from J, the junction kept 11 bases outside the gene matches. CDR1 is SNHLY and CDR2 is FYNNEI in the germline V gene. The CDR3 region is CASRSQGESGGYTF. DNA of the CDR3: TGTGCCAGCAGGAGCCAGGGGGAGAGTGGTGGCTACACCTTC.

The chain couples TRBV9 to TRBJ1-2; 10 bases align to TRBD1. With 7 bases clipped from V and 7 bases from J, the junction kept 7 bases outside the gene matches. Germline lookup yields CDR1 SGDLS and CDR2 YYNGEE. This CDR3 is 13 amino acids long. CDR3 nucleotide sequence: TGTGCCAGCCAAAGACAGGGGGCTGGTGGCTACACCTTC. Residues: CASQRQGAGGYTF.

The V and J genes are TRBV18 and TRBJ2-1; 7 nucleotides agree with TRBD1. The ends lost 5 bases at V and 2 bases at J; junction bases unmatched: 6. Per germline, CDR1 KGHSH and CDR2 LQKENI. This CDR3 contains 15 residues. The CDR3 nucleotides read TGTGCCAGCTCAGCTTTGGACAGGACCTACAATGAGCAGTTCTTC. Translated, it gives CASSALDRTYNEQFF.

V and J are TRBV11-3 and TRBJ2-3, with TRBD2 matching 12 bases. This CDR3 has 15 amino acids. Trimming removed 7 bases from V and 3 bases from J; junction bases left unmatched: 5. Per germline, CDR1 SGHNT and CDR2 YENEEA. The CDR3 nucleotides are TGTGCCAGCAAGACTAGCGGGAGTTCGACAGATACGCAGTATTTT. The encoded protein is CASKTSGSSTDTQYF.

V usage is TRBV5-1 and J usage is TRBJ1-1; 9 bases are shared with TRBD1. V lost 1 base and J lost 2; bases outside the gene matches: 6. CDR1 is SGHRS and CDR2 is YFSETQ in the germline V gene. The CDR3 totals 16 residues. This chain's CDR3 is CASSLWDRVQNTEAFF. The CDR3 coding sequence is TGCGCCAGCAGCTTGTGGGACAGGGTCCAAAACACTGAAGCTTTCTTT. Together with reference TRBV5-1 and TRBJ1-1, the CDR3 gives the full variable domain: KAGVTQTPRYLIKTRGQQVTLSCSPISGHRSVSWYQQTPGQGLQFLFEYFSETQRNKGNFPGRFSGRQFSNSRSEMNVSTLELGDSALYLCASSLWDRVQNTEAFFGQGTRLTVV.

This clone was detected once. The chain recombines TRBV2 with TRBJ2-1; 8 bases fit TRBD1. The CDR3 consists of 14 residues. Germline lookup yields CDR1 SNHLY and CDR2 FYNNEI. V trimming: 7 bases; J trimming: 6 bases; junction bases outside the gene matches: 8. The CDR3 nucleotides read TGTGCCAGCAACCGGGACAGGAAGATCAATGAGCAGTTCTTC. It encodes CASNRDRKINEQFF.

This clone appeared once. The chain joins TRBV3-1 (or the pseudogene TRBV3-2) to TRBJ2-1; TRBD1 agrees at 10 bases. CDR3 length: 16 residues. V lost 4 bases to trimming and J lost 4 bases; unmatched junction nucleotides: 7. Germline loops: CDR1 LGHDT, CDR2 YNNKEL (reference sequence). CDR3 sequence: CASSPVGQGGYNEQFF. CDR3 nucleotide sequence: TGTGCCAGCAGCCCCGTAGGACAGGGGGGGTACAATGAGCAGTTCTTC.

This clone has just one count. The rearrangement uses TRBV2 and TRBJ1-5, with D unresolved. Trimming pared 4 bases from V and 3 bases from J, leaving 10 bases between. Germline CDR1 is SNHLY and CDR2 is FYNNEI. The CDR3 covers 14 residues. The CDR3, as DNA: TGTGCCAGCAGTGGTTTTCGTTACAATCAGCCCCAGCATTTT. It translates to CASSGFRYNQPQHF.

J is TRBJ2-5 and V is TRBV7-9; TRBD1 matches at 7 bases. The germline gives CDR1 SEHNR, CDR2 FQNEAQ (reference sequence). J lost 2 bases, V lost 5 bases, and 11 bases had no gene match. This CDR3 comprises 16 residues. In nucleotides, the CDR3 is TGTGCCAGCAGCCAATCCAGGGGGTCAATGCAAGAGACCCAGTACTTC. It is translated as CASSQSRGSMQETQYF.

The rearrangement joins TRBV4-1 to TRBJ1-2; 7 positions agree with TRBD1. The CDR3 totals 14 residues. Germline loops: CDR1 MGHRA, CDR2 YSYEKL. The ends lost 3 bases at V and 3 bases at J; junction bases unmatched: 4. The CDR3 DNA is TGCGCCAGCAGCCACCAAGACAGGGACTATGGCTACACCTTC. Encoded protein: CASSHQDRDYGYTF.

V usage is TRBV28 and J usage is TRBJ1-2; a weak D match, TRBD1 (6 bases). The CDR3 totals 14 residues. Germline lookup yields CDR1 MDHEN and CDR2 SYDVKM. V was clipped by 4 bases and J by 4 bases, with 13 bases between them. CDR3 region: CASSSEGGAYGYTF. CDR3 nucleotides: TGTGCCAGCAGTTCGGAGGGGGGGGCCTATGGCTACACCTTC.

The genes are TRBV15 and TRBJ2-1; D unresolved. This CDR3 is 12 amino acids long. Trimming shortened V by 5 bases and J by 9 bases, and 11 bases separated the two germline ends. CDR1 and CDR2 from the germline V gene are LNHNV and YYDKDF (reference sequence). CDR3 amino acids: CATSSNVFEQFF. The CDR3 DNA reads as TGTGCCACCAGCTCTAATGTTTTTGAGCAGTTCTTC.

V and J are TRBV6-6 and TRBJ2-7; tentatively, D is TRBD1 (5 bases). CDR3 length equals 15 residues. Trimming removed 2 bases from V and 1 base from J, with 12 bases in between. CDR1 is MNHNY, CDR2 SVGAGI, per germline (reference sequence). CDR3 nucleotides: TGTGCCAGCAGTTACAGCGACAGTTCATCCTACGAGCAGTACTTC. Its protein product is CASSYSDSSSYEQYF.

This chain joins TRBV19 and TRBJ2-1; D is perhaps TRBD2 (5 bases). The germline V gene encodes CDR1 LNHDA and CDR2 SQIVND (reference sequence). V dropped 7 bases and J dropped 2 bases, with 21 bases sitting between them. The CDR3 has 17 amino acids. The CDR3 reads CASKGLGGSATYNEQFF. The CDR3 DNA sequence: TGTGCCAGTAAAGGTCTGGGTGGGAGTGCTACCTACAATGAGCAGTTCTTC. The full variable domain, its missing parts supplied by reference TRBV19 and TRBJ2-1, is DGGITQSPKYLFRKEGQNVTLSCEQNLNHDAMYWYRQDPGQGLRLIYYSQIVNDFQKGDIAEGYSVSREKKESFPLTVTSAQKNPTAFYLCASKGLGGSATYNEQFFGPGTRLTVL.

This clone has a single count. The DNA for the CDR3 is TGTGCCAGCACAGTTAGCGCAAACCAAGAGACCCAGTACTTC. Its translation is CASTVSANQETQYF. V usage is TRBV2 and J usage is TRBJ2-5, with D possibly matching TRBD2 (5 bases). This CDR3 has 14 residues. Trimming removed 7 bases at V and 0 bases at J, with 12 bases between. Germline V lookup: CDR1 SNHLY, CDR2 FYNNEI.